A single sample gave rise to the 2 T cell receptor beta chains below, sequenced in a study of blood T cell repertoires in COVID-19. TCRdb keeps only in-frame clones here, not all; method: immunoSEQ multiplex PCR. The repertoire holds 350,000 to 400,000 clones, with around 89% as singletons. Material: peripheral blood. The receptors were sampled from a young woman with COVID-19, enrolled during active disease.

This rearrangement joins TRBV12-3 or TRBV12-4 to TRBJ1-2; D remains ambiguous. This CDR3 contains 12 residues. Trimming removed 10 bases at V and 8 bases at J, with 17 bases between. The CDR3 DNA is TGTGCCACCCGGCGGCAGCCTGTGGGCTACACCTTC. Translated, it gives CATRRQPVGYTF.

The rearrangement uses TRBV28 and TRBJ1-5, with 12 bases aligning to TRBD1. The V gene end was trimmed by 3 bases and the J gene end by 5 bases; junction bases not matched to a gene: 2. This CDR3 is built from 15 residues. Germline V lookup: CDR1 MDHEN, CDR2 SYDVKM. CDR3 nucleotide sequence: TGTGCCAGCAGTTTTGGGACAGGGGGCCATCAGCCCCAGCATTTT. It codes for CASSFGTGGHQPQHF. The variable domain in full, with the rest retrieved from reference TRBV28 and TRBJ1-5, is DVKVTQSSRYLVKRTGEKVFLECVQDMDHENMFWYRQDPGLGLRLIYFSYDVKMKEKGDIPEGYSVSREKKERFSLILESASTNQTSMYLCASSFGTGGHQPQHFGDGTRLSIL.